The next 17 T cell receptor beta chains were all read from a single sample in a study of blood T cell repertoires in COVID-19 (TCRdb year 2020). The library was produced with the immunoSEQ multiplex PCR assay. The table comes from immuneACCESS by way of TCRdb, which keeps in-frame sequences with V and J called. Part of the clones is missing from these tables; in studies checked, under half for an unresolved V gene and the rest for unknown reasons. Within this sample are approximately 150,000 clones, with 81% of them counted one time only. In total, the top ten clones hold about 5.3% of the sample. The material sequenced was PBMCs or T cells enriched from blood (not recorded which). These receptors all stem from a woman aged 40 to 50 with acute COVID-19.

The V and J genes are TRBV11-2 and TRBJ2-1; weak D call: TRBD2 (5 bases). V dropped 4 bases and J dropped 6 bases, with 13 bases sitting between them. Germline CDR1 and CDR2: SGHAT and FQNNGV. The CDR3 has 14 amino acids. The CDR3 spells CASSYLTRGNEQFF. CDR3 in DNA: TGTGCCAGCAGCTATTTAACTAGAGGCAATGAGCAGTTCTTC.

The CDR3 DNA sequence: TGTGCCACCAGCAGAGGCTCTAGCGGGAGCCAAGATACGCAGTATTTT. Its protein is CATSRGSSGSQDTQYF. V gene TRBV15 combines with J gene TRBJ2-3, with TRBD2 identical over 10 bases. J lost 5 bases, V lost 1 base, and 6 bases had no gene match. The CDR3 totals 16 residues. CDR1 and CDR2 (germline): LNHNV, YYDKDF (reference sequence). The full variable domain, rest sourced from reference TRBV15 and TRBJ2-3, is DAMVIQNPRYQVTQFGKPVTLSCSQTLNHNVMYWYQQKSSQAPKLLFHYYDKDFNNEADTPDNFQSRRPNTSFCFLDIRSPGLGDTAMYLCATSRGSSGSQDTQYFGPGTRLTVL.

The CDR3 region is CASSERTGSQQFF. For the CDR3, the DNA is TGTGCCAGCAGTGAACGGACAGGCAGCCAGCAGTTCTTC. The chain employs TRBV6-1 and TRBJ2-1, with 7 bases that match TRBD1. The CDR3 spans 13 residues. Germline CDR1 reads MNHNS; CDR2 reads SASEGT. V shed 2 bases and J 11 bases; nucleotides not matched to a gene: 6.

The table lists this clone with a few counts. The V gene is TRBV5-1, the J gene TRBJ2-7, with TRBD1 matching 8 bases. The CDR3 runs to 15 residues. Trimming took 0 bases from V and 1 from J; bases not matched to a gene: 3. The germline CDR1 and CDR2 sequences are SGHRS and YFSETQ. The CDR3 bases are TGCGCCAGCAGCTTGGAAGGGACAGGATCCTACGAGCAGTACGTC. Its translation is CASSLEGTGSYEQYV.

CDR3 DNA: TGTGCCAGCAGCTTGGGACTAATGGATGAGCAGTACGTC. Protein product: CASSLGLMDEQYV. The chain carries TRBV11-1 and TRBJ2-7, with 7 bases that match TRBD2. Germline CDR1 and CDR2: SGHAT and FQDESV (reference sequence). The V gene end was trimmed by 3 bases and the J gene end by 7 bases; junction bases not matched to a gene: 6. The CDR3 has 13 residues.

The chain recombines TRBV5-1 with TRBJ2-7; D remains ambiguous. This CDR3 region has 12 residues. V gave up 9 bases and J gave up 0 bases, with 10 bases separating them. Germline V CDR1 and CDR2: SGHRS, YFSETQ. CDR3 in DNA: TGCGCCACCTACGCCTTCTCCTACGAGCAGTACTTC. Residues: CATYAFSYEQYF.

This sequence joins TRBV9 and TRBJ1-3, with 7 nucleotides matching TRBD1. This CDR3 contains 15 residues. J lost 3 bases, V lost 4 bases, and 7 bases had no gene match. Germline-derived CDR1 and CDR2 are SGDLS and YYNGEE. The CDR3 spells CASSRMTGFGNTIYF. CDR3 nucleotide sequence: TGTGCCAGCAGCCGAATGACAGGGTTTGGAAACACCATATATTTT. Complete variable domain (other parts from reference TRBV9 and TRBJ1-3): DSGVTQTPKHLITATGQRVTLRCSPRSGDLSVYWYQQSLDQGLQFLIQYYNGEERAKGNILERFSAQQFPDLHSELNLSSLELGDSALYFCASSRMTGFGNTIYFGEGSWLTVV.

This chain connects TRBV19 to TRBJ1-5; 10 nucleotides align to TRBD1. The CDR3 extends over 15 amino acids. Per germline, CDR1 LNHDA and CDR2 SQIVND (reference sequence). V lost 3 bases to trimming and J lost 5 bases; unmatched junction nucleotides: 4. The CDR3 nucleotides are TGTGCCAGTAGTATTGGGACAGGGGCTCATCAGCCCCAGCATTTT. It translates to CASSIGTGAHQPQHF.

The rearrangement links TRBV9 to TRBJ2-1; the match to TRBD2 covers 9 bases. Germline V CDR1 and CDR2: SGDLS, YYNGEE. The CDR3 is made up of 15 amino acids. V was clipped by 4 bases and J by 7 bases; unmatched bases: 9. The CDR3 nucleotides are TGTGCCAGCAGCCCAAGGACTAGCGCAACTAATGAGCAGTTCTTC. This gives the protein CASSPRTSATNEQFF.

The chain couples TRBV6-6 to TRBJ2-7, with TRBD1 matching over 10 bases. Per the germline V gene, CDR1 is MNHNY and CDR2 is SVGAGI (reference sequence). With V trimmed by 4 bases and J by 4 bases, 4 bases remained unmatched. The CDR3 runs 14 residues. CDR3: CASSFGTGAYEQYF. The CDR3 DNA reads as TGTGCCAGCAGTTTTGGGACAGGGGCGTACGAGCAGTACTTC.

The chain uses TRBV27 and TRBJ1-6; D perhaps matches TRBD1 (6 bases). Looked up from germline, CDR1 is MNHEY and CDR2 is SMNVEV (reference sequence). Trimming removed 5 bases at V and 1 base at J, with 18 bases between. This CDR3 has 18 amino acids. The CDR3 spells CASSPRQVVGSYNSPLHF. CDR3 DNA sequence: TGTGCCAGCAGTCCTCGACAGGTCGTGGGGTCCTATAATTCACCCCTCCACTTT.

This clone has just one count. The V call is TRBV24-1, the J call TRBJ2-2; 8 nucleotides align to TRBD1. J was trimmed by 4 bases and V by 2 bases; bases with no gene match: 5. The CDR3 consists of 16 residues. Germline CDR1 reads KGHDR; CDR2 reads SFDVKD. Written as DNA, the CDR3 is TGTGCCACCAGTGATTCAGGGGGCGCGGGCACCGGGGAGCTGTTTTTT. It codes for CATSDSGGAGTGELFF.

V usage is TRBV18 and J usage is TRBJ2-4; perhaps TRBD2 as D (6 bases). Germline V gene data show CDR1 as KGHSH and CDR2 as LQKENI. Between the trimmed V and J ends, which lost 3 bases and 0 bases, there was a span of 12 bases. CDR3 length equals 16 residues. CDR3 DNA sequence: TGTGCCAGCTCACCCCCAACGGGACTAGCCAAAAACATTCAGTACTTC. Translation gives CASSPPTGLAKNIQYF.

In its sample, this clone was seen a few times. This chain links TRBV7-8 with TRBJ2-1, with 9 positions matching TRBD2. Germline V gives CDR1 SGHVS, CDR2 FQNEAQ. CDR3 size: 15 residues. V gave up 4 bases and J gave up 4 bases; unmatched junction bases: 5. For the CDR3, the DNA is TGTGCCAGCAGCTCGCTAGCGGGACTATACAATGAGCAGTTCTTC. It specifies CASSSLAGLYNEQFF.

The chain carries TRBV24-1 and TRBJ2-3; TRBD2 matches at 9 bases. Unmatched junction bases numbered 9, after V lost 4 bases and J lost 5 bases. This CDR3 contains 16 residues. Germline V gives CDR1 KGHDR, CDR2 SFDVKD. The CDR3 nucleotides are TGTGCCACCAGTGACCCCCCCGGGACTAGCCGAGATACGCAGTATTTT. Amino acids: CATSDPPGTSRDTQYF.

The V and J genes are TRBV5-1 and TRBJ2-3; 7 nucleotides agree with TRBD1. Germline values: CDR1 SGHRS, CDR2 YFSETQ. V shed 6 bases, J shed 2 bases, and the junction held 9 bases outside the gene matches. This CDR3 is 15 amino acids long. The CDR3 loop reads CASNYRQGPTDTQYF. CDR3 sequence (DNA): TGCGCCAGCAACTACCGACAGGGTCCCACAGATACGCAGTATTTT.

The CDR3 nucleotides are TGTGCCAGCAGTGATAACGGGGATCAGCCCCAGCATTTT. It encodes CASSDNGDQPQHF. The gene calls are TRBV2 and TRBJ1-5; the D is unclear. The V and J ends lost 3 bases and 5 bases respectively, with 8 bases between them. Per the germline V gene, CDR1 is SNHLY and CDR2 is FYNNEI. The CDR3 consists of 13 residues. Based on the CDR3 plus reference TRBV2 and TRBJ1-5, the full variable domain is EPEVTQTPSHQVTQMGQEVILRCVPISNHLYFYWYRQILGQKVEFLVSFYNNEISEKSEIFDDQFSVERPDGSNFTLKIRSTKLEDSAMYFCASSDNGDQPQHFGDGTRLSIL.